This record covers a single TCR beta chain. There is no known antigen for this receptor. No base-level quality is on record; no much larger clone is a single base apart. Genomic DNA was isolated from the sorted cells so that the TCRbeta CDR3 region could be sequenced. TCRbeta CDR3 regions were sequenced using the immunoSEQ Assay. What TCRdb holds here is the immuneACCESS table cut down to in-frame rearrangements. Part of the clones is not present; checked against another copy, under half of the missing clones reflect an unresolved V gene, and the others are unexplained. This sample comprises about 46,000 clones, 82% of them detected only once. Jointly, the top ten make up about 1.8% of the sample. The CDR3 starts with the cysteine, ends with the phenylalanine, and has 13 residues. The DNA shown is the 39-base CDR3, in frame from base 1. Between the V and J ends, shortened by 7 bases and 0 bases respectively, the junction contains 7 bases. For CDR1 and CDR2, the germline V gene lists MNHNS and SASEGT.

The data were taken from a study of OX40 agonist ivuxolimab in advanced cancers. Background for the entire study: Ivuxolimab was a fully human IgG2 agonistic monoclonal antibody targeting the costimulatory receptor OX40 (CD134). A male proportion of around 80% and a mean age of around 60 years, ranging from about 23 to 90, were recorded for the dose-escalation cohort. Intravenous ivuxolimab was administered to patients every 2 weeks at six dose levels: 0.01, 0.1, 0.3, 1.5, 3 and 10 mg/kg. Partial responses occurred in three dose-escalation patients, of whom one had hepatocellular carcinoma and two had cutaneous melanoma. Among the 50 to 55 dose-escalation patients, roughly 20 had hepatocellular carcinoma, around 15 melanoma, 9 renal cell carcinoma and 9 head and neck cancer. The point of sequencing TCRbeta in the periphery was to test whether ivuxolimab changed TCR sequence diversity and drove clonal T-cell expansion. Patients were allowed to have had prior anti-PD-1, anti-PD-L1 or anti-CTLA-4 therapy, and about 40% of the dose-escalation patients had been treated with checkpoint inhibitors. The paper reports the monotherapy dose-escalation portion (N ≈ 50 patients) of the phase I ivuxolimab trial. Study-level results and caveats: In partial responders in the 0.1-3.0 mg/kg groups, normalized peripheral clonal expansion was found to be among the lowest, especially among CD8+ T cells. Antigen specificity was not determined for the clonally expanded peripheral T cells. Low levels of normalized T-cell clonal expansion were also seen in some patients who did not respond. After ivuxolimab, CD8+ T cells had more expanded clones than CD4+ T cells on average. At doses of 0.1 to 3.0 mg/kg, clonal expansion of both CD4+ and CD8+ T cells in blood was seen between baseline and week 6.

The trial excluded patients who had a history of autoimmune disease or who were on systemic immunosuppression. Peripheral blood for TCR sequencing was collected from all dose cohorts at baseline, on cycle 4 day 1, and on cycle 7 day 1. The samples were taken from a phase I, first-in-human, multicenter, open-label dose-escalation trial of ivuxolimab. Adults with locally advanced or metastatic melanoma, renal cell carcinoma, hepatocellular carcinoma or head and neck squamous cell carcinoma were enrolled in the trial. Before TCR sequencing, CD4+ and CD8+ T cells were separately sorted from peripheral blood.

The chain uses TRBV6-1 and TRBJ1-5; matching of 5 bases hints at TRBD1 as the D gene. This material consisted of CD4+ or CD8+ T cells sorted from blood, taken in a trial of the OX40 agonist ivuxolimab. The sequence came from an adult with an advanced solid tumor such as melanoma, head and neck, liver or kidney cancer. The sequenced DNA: TGTGCCAGCAAGGGACCTAGCAATCAGCCCCAGCATTTT. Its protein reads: CASKGPSNQPQHF.